Listed here are 22 T cell receptor beta chains from one sample, sequenced in a study of T cell clonotyping in hematopoietic cell transplantation. Profiling relied on immunoSEQ multiplex PCR, and the TCRdb table lists in-frame clones only, not all of them. Of about 6,300 clones detected, about 78% appear once; the ten largest clones hold over 30%. The source was peripheral blood mononuclear cells, collected 180 days after allogeneic stem cell transplant. These receptors all stem from a male patient in his 70s who had an allogeneic stem cell transplant from an unrelated donor, so T cells may come from the graft donor. Some clones in this sample may be carry-over from other donors' samples.

The J gene is TRBJ2-7, the V gene TRBV6-1, with D perhaps matching TRBD2 (6 bases). Between the trimmed V and J ends, which lost 1 base and 2 bases, there was a span of 12 bases. The CDR3 loop spans 15 amino acids. In germline, CDR1 is MNHNS, CDR2 SASEGT. The CDR3 is CASSEGGGVPYEQYF. The DNA for the CDR3 is TGTGCCAGCAGTGAAGGGGGAGGAGTTCCCTACGAGCAGTACTTC.

This chain connects TRBV5-5 to TRBJ1-2, with 8 bases lining up with TRBD1. CDR1 and CDR2 (germline): SGHKS, YYEKEE (reference sequence). CDR3 length: 14 residues. Trimming cost V 2 bases and J 8 bases; bases outside gene matches: 8. The CDR3 protein is CASSFPGQGYGYTF. DNA of the CDR3: TGTGCCAGCAGCTTCCCCGGACAGGGTTACGGCTACACCTTC. Full variable domain (missing parts from reference TRBV5-5 and TRBJ1-2): DAGVTQSPTHLIKTRGQQVTLRCSPISGHKSVSWYQQVLGQGPQFIFQYYEKEERGRGNFPDRFSARQFPNYSSELNVNALLLGDSALYLCASSFPGQGYGYTFGSGTRLTVV.

V gene TRBV10-1 combines with J gene TRBJ2-1, with D maybe TRBD2 (5 bases). Germline values: CDR1 WNHNN, CDR2 SYGVQD (reference sequence). The CDR3 is 13 amino acids. Deletions cut 6 bases from V and 4 bases from J, with 10 bases between. This chain's CDR3 is CASRLVWYNEQFF. CDR3 nucleotides: TGCGCCAGCAGACTAGTTTGGTACAATGAGCAGTTCTTC.

This sequence joins TRBV5-4 and TRBJ2-7; 15 bases are a match to TRBD2. Germline V gives CDR1 SGHNT, CDR2 YYREEE (reference sequence). This CDR3 is built from 19 residues. Trimming took 2 bases from V and 1 from J; bases not matched to a gene: 10. CDR3 amino acids: CASSFRPGLAGGRSYEQYF. The CDR3 bases are TGTGCCAGCAGCTTTCGCCCGGGACTAGCGGGAGGAAGGTCCTACGAGCAGTACTTC.

V usage is TRBV19 and J usage is TRBJ1-4; a possible D gene is TRBD1 (5 bases). Deletions cut 10 bases from V and 0 bases from J, with 21 bases between. The CDR3 covers 17 residues. The germline V gene has CDR1 LNHDA and CDR2 SQIVND (reference sequence). The CDR3 is CATNGAGGYTTNEKLFF. CDR3 in DNA: TGTGCCACCAACGGGGCTGGCGGCTACACAACTAATGAAAAACTGTTTTTT.

The chain has TRBV7-2 and TRBJ2-7, with 8 bases fitting TRBD1. Trimming at V came to 5 bases and at J to 4 bases, leaving 7 bases not matched to a gene. This CDR3 contains 14 residues. Germline V gene sequence: CDR1 SGHTA, CDR2 FQGNSA. The CDR3 is CASSDGQGGYEQYF. The CDR3 nucleotides are TGTGCCAGCAGCGACGGACAGGGAGGTTACGAGCAGTACTTC. The whole variable domain, remainder taken from reference TRBV7-2 and TRBJ2-7, is GAGVSQSPSNKVTEKGKDVELRCDPISGHTALYWYRQSLGQGLEFLIYFQGNSAPDKSGLPSDRFSAERTGGSVSTLTIQRTQQEDSAVYLCASSDGQGGYEQYFGPGTRLTVT.

V is TRBV29-1 and J is TRBJ1-1; 12 nucleotides align to TRBD1. CDR1 is SQVTM and CDR2 is ANQGSEA in the germline V gene. The CDR3 extends over 15 amino acids. Germline trimming cut 6 bases from V and 3 bases from J; bases unmatched to any gene: 8. The CDR3 here is CSVGTGGSWDTEAFF. CDR3 in DNA: TGCAGCGTGGGGACAGGGGGCTCTTGGGACACTGAAGCTTTCTTT. Based on the CDR3 plus reference TRBV29-1 and TRBJ1-1, the full variable domain is SAVISQKPSRDICQRGTSLTIQCQVDSQVTMMFWYRQQPGQSLTLIATANQGSEATYESGFVIDKFPISRPNLTFSTLTVSNMSPEDSSIYLCSVGTGGSWDTEAFFGQGTRLTVV.

This chain uses TRBV15 with TRBJ1-1, with TRBD1 identical over 7 bases. The CDR3 is 15 residues long. V shed 1 base and J 0 bases; nucleotides not matched to a gene: 2. Germline CDR1 LNHNV, CDR2 YYDKDF (reference sequence). CDR3 in amino acids: CATSRVGQMNTEAFF. CDR3 in DNA: TGTGCCACCAGCAGAGTGGGACAGATGAACACTGAAGCTTTCTTT.

The rearrangement links TRBV19 to TRBJ1-1; D remains ambiguous. V lost 1 base and J 1 base, leaving 7 bases between the germline ends. This CDR3 region has 14 residues. CDR1 LNHDA and CDR2 SQIVND come from the germline V gene (reference sequence). The CDR3 DNA reads TGTGCCAGTAGTATAGCTAGTAAGAACACTGAAGCTTTCTTT. Encoded protein: CASSIASKNTEAFF.

This clone was observed a handful of times. V gene TRBV6-1 combines with J gene TRBJ2-7; D unresolved. Germline lookup yields CDR1 MNHNS and CDR2 SASEGT. The CDR3 consists of 14 residues. Trimming took off 9 bases at V and 1 base at J, with 16 bases between the two ends. The DNA of the CDR3 is TGTGCCAGTAACCTCCCCGGCAAATCCTACGAGCAGTACTTC. Its protein is CASNLPGKSYEQYF.

This chain links TRBV5-6 with TRBJ1-1; D ambiguous. This CDR3 has 16 residues. Trimming took 2 bases from V and 1 from J, leaving 15 bases between them. Germline-derived CDR1 and CDR2 are SGHDT and YYEEEE. CDR3 loop: CASSFQVGMGNTEAFF. Here the CDR3 DNA reads TGTGCCAGCAGCTTCCAGGTAGGGATGGGGAACACTGAAGCTTTCTTT.

The rearrangement joins TRBV6-1 to TRBJ2-3; 9 bases are shared with TRBD1. CDR1 and CDR2 from the germline V gene are MNHNS and SASEGT. V trimming: 5 bases; J trimming: 6 bases; junction bases outside the gene matches: 3. CDR3 length equals 13 residues. The CDR3 is CASSFTGGDTQYF. CDR3 DNA: TGTGCCAGCAGTTTTACAGGGGGCGATACGCAGTATTTT.

CDR3 sequence (DNA): TGCGCCAGCAGCCAAAATCAGGGACTGGGGGCCAACGTCCTGACTTTC. Its protein product is CASSQNQGLGANVLTF. The V and J genes are TRBV4-3 and TRBJ2-6, with a possible D match to TRBD2 (6 bases). There are 16 residues in the CDR3. V lost 2 bases, J lost 4 bases, and 12 bases lay in between. The germline V gene has CDR1 LGHNA and CDR2 YSLEER.

This clone is medium-sized. The chain uses TRBV28 and TRBJ2-7, with 8 bases matching TRBD2. The CDR3 is 14 residues long. In germline, CDR1 is MDHEN, CDR2 SYDVKM. V shed 3 bases and J 5 bases; nucleotides not matched to a gene: 6. DNA of the CDR3: TGTGCCAGCAGTTTCCAGCGGGAGAGCGACGAGCAGTACTTC. Its translation: CASSFQRESDEQYF.

This clone was seen only once. The J gene is TRBJ2-5, the V gene TRBV20-1, with D unclear. CDR1 and CDR2 (germline): DFQATT, SNEGSKA (reference sequence). CDR3 length equals 10 residues. The V end lost 4 bases, the J end lost 2 bases, and 2 bases lay between the germline ends. CDR3 nucleotide sequence: TGCAGTGCTAAGCAAGAGACCCAGTACTTC. This gives the protein CSAKQETQYF.

The V call is TRBV5-1, the J call TRBJ1-5; D unclear. Germline V gene data show CDR1 as SGHRS and CDR2 as YFSETQ. This CDR3 is built from 13 residues. Trimming cost V 7 bases and J 0 bases, with 8 bases left between them. The CDR3 spells CASAASSNQPQHF. For the CDR3, the DNA is TGCGCCAGCGCCGCCAGTAGCAATCAGCCCCAGCATTTT.

The chain carries TRBV11-2 and TRBJ2-2; D is perhaps TRBD1 or TRBD2 (5 bases each). The CDR3 loop spans 16 amino acids. V was pared by 3 bases and J by 4 bases, with 15 bases between. Germline assignment: CDR1 SGHAT and CDR2 FQNNGV. CDR3 sequence: CASSFSAIGGTGELFF. The CDR3 coding sequence is TGTGCCAGCAGCTTTTCTGCCATTGGGGGCACCGGGGAGCTGTTTTTT.

The chain links TRBV7-2 to TRBJ2-1; tentative D call: TRBD2 (5 bases). The CDR3 loop spans 14 amino acids. Germline-derived CDR1 and CDR2 are SGHTA and FQGNSA. V was clipped by 4 bases and J by 3 bases, with 10 bases between them. The CDR3 nucleotides are TGTGCCAGCAGCTACCGGGAAAACTACAATGAGCAGTTCTTC. This translates into CASSYRENYNEQFF.

The V gene is TRBV10-2, the J gene TRBJ1-1; D is ambiguous. Germline-derived CDR1 and CDR2 are WSHSY and SAAADI. The V gene lost 8 bases and the J gene lost 4 bases, with 8 bases spanning the gap. The CDR3 has 11 amino acids. CDR3: CASLSGTEAFF. CDR3 DNA: TGCGCCAGCTTGAGTGGCACTGAAGCTTTCTTT.

This chain connects TRBV6-5 to TRBJ2-7, with 8 bases aligning to TRBD1. The CDR3 contains 16 residues. Trimming cost V 2 bases and J 2 bases; bases outside gene matches: 8. Germline CDR1 and CDR2: MNHEY and SVGAGI. This chain's CDR3 is CASSYRAPTGAYEQYF. DNA for the CDR3: TGTGCCAGCAGTTACCGCGCCCCGACAGGGGCCTACGAGCAGTACTTC.

The gene calls are TRBV30 and TRBJ1-5; a weak D match, TRBD1 (5 bases). Germline V lookup: CDR1 GTSNPN, CDR2 SVGIG (reference sequence). The CDR3 contains 13 residues. Trimming cost V 5 bases and J 7 bases, with 15 bases left between them. CDR3 nucleotides: TGTGCCTGGGACGGAGGGGAACAGCAGCCCCAGCATTTT. The encoded protein is CAWDGGEQQPQHF.

The J gene is TRBJ2-5, the V gene TRBV28, with D tentatively TRBD1 or TRBD2 (6 bases each). The V end was cut by 5 bases, the J end by 4 bases, with 20 bases between. Germline CDR1 and CDR2: MDHEN and SYDVKM. The CDR3 contains 16 residues. CDR3 amino acids: CASSEIEGGAGETQYF. Here the CDR3 DNA reads TGTGCCAGCAGTGAGATAGAGGGGGGCGCAGGAGAGACCCAGTACTTC.